The rows below give T cell receptor beta chains drawn from one sample of a study of blood T cell repertoires in COVID-19. The method was immunoSEQ multiplex PCR; TCRdb's version includes in-frame clones alone and lacks a portion of them. The repertoire has 300,000 to 350,000 clones, about nine tenths of them found once; the top ten carry approximately 1.6%. The source material was peripheral blood. These receptors were taken from a woman in her twenties or thirties with COVID-19, enrolled during active disease. The CDR3 runs from the conserved cysteine through the conserved F or W. A D gene is named only where the DNA matches it firmly.

j_call | v_call | d_call | cdr3_aa | cdr3_nt
TRBJ1-5 | TRBV5-6 | . | CASSSGTQPHMYYPQHF | TGTGCCAGCAGCTCCGGGACACAACCTCATATGTATTATCCCCAGCATTTT
TRBJ1-1 | TRBV7-9 | . | CASSYSRKGDTEAFF | TGTGCCAGCAGTTACTCTCGGAAGGGAGACACTGAAGCTTTCTTT
TRBJ2-3 | TRBV11-2 | TRBD2 | CASSGLAGGPLDTQYF | TGTGCCAGCAGCGGCCTAGCGGGGGGGCCTTTAGATACGCAGTATTTT
TRBJ2-1 | TRBV7-3 | . | CASSQEGRGNYNEQFF | TGTGCCAGCAGCCAGGAAGGTCGGGGGAACTACAATGAGCAGTTCTTC
TRBJ1-2 | TRBV6-1 | TRBD1 | CASSEWGTGNYGYTF | TGTGCCAGCAGTGAATGGGGGACAGGTAACTATGGCTACACCTTC
TRBJ1-2 | TRBV6-5 | . | CASSYSARLGSGYTF | TGTGCCAGCAGTTACTCGGCCAGGCTAGGGAGTGGCTACACCTTC
TRBJ1-3 | TRBV5-1 | TRBD1 | CASSPGTVSGNTIYF | TGCGCCAGCAGCCCCGGGACAGTCTCTGGAAACACCATATATTTT
TRBJ1-2 | TRBV28 | . | CASSLSAITGLHTNYGYTF | TGTGCCAGCAGTTTATCCGCTATAACAGGGCTTCACACTAACTATGGCTACACCTTC
TRBJ2-5 | TRBV4-1 | . | CASSATGAGARQETQYF | TGCGCCAGCAGCGCCACCGGGGCAGGGGCTCGCCAAGAGACCCAGTACTTC
TRBJ1-4 | TRBV9 | . | CASSVDPGIEKLFF | TGTGCCAGCAGCGTAGACCCGGGAATTGAAAAACTGTTTTTT
TRBJ1-2 | TRBV20-1 | . | CSASQGQGNYGYTF | TGCAGTGCTAGTCAAGGGCAGGGGAACTATGGCTACACCTTC
TRBJ1-1 | TRBV5-4 | . | CASSDPQGGGTEAFF | TGTGCCAGCAGCGACCCACAGGGTGGGGGCACTGAAGCTTTCTTT
TRBJ1-2 | TRBV18 | . | CASSPREGPFRGYTF | TGTGCCAGCTCACCCAGGGAGGGCCCTTTTAGAGGCTACACCTTC
TRBJ2-7 | TRBV6-2/TRBV6-3 | . | CASSVHQRQSYEQYF | TGTGCCAGCAGTGTCCACCAGAGACAGTCCTACGAGCAGTACTTC